Presented here are 22 T cell receptor beta chains from one specimen sequenced in a study of T-cell reconstitution after alpha-beta-depleted transplantation in children. The authors prepared the TCRbeta library with unique molecular identifiers. TCRdb reanalysed the PCR reads using MiXCR and keeps one entry per CDR3 protein. The sample records around 110,000 distinct CDR3 sequences, about 9.4% being singletons. The input for sequencing was PBMCs, taken before TCRalphabeta/CD19-depleted stem cell transplant. These receptors all come from a boy between 2 and 10 years old with acute lymphoblastic leukemia, due to receive a stem cell transplant.

This clonotype was observed a handful of times. The chain carries TRBV5-1 and TRBJ2-7, with D unclear. Germline lookup yields CDR1 SGHRS and CDR2 YFSETQ. This CDR3 has 14 residues. V dropped 6 bases and J dropped 0 bases, with 13 bases sitting between them. The CDR3 sequence is CASTPGGSSYEQYF. The CDR3 nucleotides are TGCGCCAGCACCCCCGGCGGAAGCTCCTACGAGCAGTACTTC.

This clonotype came up a few times. This chain uses TRBV20-1 with TRBJ1-6; D is possibly TRBD1 (6 bases). V was cut by 0 bases and J by 7 bases, with 13 bases left in between. The CDR3 sequence is 15 residues long. In germline, CDR1 is DFQATT, CDR2 SNEGSKA (reference sequence). In DNA, the CDR3 is TGCAGTGCTAGAGACCCGAGGGGGTCAAATTCACCCCTCCACTTT. It encodes CSARDPRGSNSPLHF.

This clonotype was counted between two and nine times. The rearrangement joins TRBV18 to TRBJ1-2; D gene uncertain. CDR3 length: 15 amino acids. Trimming took off 1 base at V and 3 bases at J, with 12 bases between the two ends. Germline CDR1 KGHSH, CDR2 LQKENI. In nucleotides, the CDR3 is TGTGCCAGCTCACCACGGGGTAGCCTTGACTATGGCTACACCTTC. Protein sequence: CASSPRGSLDYGYTF.

Only a few counts were recorded for this clonotype. CDR3 in amino acids: CASSSTGTSYNEQFF. Here the CDR3 DNA reads TGTGCCAGCAGCTCGACAGGAACCTCCTACAATGAGCAGTTCTTC. This chain joins TRBV7-9 and TRBJ2-1; possible D gene TRBD1, 6 bases. V lost 4 bases, J lost 0 bases, and 10 bases lay in between. CDR1 and CDR2 (germline): SEHNR, FQNEAQ (reference sequence). The CDR3 spans 15 residues.

The chain recombines TRBV20-1 with TRBJ2-3; the D gene is possibly TRBD2 (5 bases). V was clipped by 3 bases and J by 4 bases, with 11 bases between them. The CDR3 is 13 residues long. The germline gives CDR1 DFQATT, CDR2 SNEGSKA (reference sequence). In nucleotides, the CDR3 is TGCAGTGCTAGCCGGCTAGCCGCAGATACGCAGTATTTT. Its translation: CSASRLAADTQYF.

The chain has TRBV29-1 and TRBJ1-2; D call uncertain. Germline CDR1 reads SQVTM; CDR2 reads ANQGSEA. The V gene lost 6 bases and the J gene lost 3 bases, with 8 bases spanning the gap. This CDR3 has 11 residues. CDR3 coding DNA: TGCAGCGTGCGGGGTGACTATGGCTACACCTTC. Its protein product is CSVRGDYGYTF.

This clonotype was seen a few times. The chain uses TRBV5-1 and TRBJ2-7; the D is unclear. This CDR3 has 10 amino acids. The germline gives CDR1 SGHRS, CDR2 YFSETQ. Trimming took off 6 bases at V and 7 bases at J, with 8 bases between the two ends. The CDR3 bases are TGCGCCAGCATATCGAAGGAGCAGTACTTC. Translated, it gives CASISKEQYF.

There are many counts of this clonotype. This chain connects TRBV2 to TRBJ2-5; D unresolved. This CDR3 comprises 12 residues. The V gene lost 6 bases and the J gene lost 9 bases, with 14 bases spanning the gap. Germline CDR1 reads SNHLY; CDR2 reads FYNNEI. CDR3 in amino acids: CASRSFALPQYF. In DNA form, the CDR3 reads TGTGCCAGCAGATCGTTCGCGCTTCCCCAGTACTTC.

The gene calls are TRBV20-1 and TRBJ2-7; 14 positions agree with TRBD2. The CDR3 has 13 residues. Germline lookup yields CDR1 DFQATT and CDR2 SNEGSKA (reference sequence). Unmatched junction bases numbered 2, after V lost 6 bases and J lost 4 bases. This CDR3 reads CSAGTSGSYEQYF. The DNA of the CDR3 is TGCAGTGCCGGGACTAGCGGGAGTTACGAGCAGTACTTC.

In this sample, this clonotype turned up a few times. The chain has TRBV4-1 and TRBJ2-6, with D perhaps TRBD1 or TRBD2 (5 bases each). CDR1 is MGHRA and CDR2 is YSYEKL in the germline V gene. The CDR3 consists of 15 residues. With 6 bases removed from V and 4 bases from J, the gap between germline ends came to 13 bases. CDR3 sequence: CASSSGDRGANVLTF. The CDR3 DNA follows: TGCGCCAGCAGTTCCGGGGACCGGGGGGCCAACGTCCTGACTTTC.

This chain joins TRBV24-1 and TRBJ2-1; no firm D call. Trimming removed 1 base from V and 5 bases from J, with 11 bases in between. Per germline, CDR1 KGHDR and CDR2 SFDVKD. The length of the CDR3 is 15 residues. For the CDR3, the DNA is TGTGCCACCAGTGATTTTGGGGTTGGAAACAATGAGCAGTTCTTC. It is translated as CATSDFGVGNNEQFF.

This clonotype was counted at least ten times. The chain combines TRBV5-1 with TRBJ2-3; D gene unclear. Germline V gene data show CDR1 as SGHRS and CDR2 as YFSETQ. The CDR3 is made up of 18 amino acids. The V and J ends lost 1 base and 6 bases respectively, with 24 bases between them. The CDR3 sequence: CASSLTIVSDAVGDTQYF. For the CDR3, the DNA is TGCGCCAGCAGCTTGACTATTGTTTCGGACGCCGTCGGGGATACGCAGTATTTT.

In this sample, this clonotype turned up a few times. The chain is built from TRBV15 and TRBJ2-1; D is ambiguous. The CDR3 runs 13 residues. CDR1 and CDR2 from the germline V gene are LNHNV and YYDKDF (reference sequence). Trimming cost V 0 bases and J 5 bases, with 5 bases left between them. The CDR3 spells CATSRDGDNEQFF. In nucleotides, the CDR3 is TGTGCCACCAGCAGAGATGGGGACAATGAGCAGTTCTTC.

This clonotype was detected a few times. The chain uses TRBV7-7 and TRBJ2-5; D tentatively reads TRBD1 or TRBD2 (5 bases each). This CDR3 has 13 amino acids. V was pared by 1 base and J by 5 bases, with 8 bases between. The germline CDR1 and CDR2 sequences are SSHAT and FNYEAQ (reference sequence). In nucleotides, the CDR3 is TGTGCCAGCAGCTTAGACTGGGGGGAGACCCAGTACTTC. Amino acids: CASSLDWGETQYF.

This clonotype was seen more than once but under ten times. The chain combines TRBV7-2 with TRBJ1-5; perhaps TRBD1 as D (5 bases). CDR3 length: 16 residues. Germline CDR1 SGHTA, CDR2 FQGNSA. The V gene lost 2 bases and the J gene lost 4 bases, with 15 bases spanning the gap. The CDR3 DNA reads TGTGCCAGCAGCTTATATGCGACAGCCGGAAATCAGCCCCAGCATTTT. Encoded protein: CASSLYATAGNQPQHF.

The chain combines TRBV5-6 with TRBJ2-3, with D perhaps matching TRBD1 (6 bases). V lost 4 bases and J lost 5, with 20 bases in between. The CDR3 has 16 amino acids. Looked up from germline, CDR1 is SGHDT and CDR2 is YYEEEE. CDR3 coding DNA: TGTGCCAGCAGCCCTACAGGGTCCCCCTTGAGAGATACGCAGTATTTT. Protein product: CASSPTGSPLRDTQYF.

This clonotype was found a few times. V gene TRBV12-3 or TRBV12-4 combines with J gene TRBJ2-3; D gene uncertain. The CDR3 is 16 amino acids. Between the trimmed V and J ends, which lost 5 bases and 6 bases, there was a span of 21 bases. CDR3 coding DNA: TGTGCCAGCAGTGGCAAGAAAGGTTCTATACCGGATACGCAGTATTTT. Translation gives CASSGKKGSIPDTQYF.

V usage is TRBV5-5 and J usage is TRBJ1-1; D unresolved. The CDR3 covers 14 residues. Trimming shortened V by 4 bases and J by 8 bases, and 18 bases separated the two germline ends. Germline V gene sequence: CDR1 SGHKS, CDR2 YYEKEE (reference sequence). The CDR3 DNA reads as TGTGCCAGCAGCCTCAAGTTCACTAGCGGGGAAGCTTTCTTT. It specifies CASSLKFTSGEAFF.

This clonotype was detected a few times. The rearrangement uses TRBV6-6 and TRBJ1-4; D remains unclear. CDR3 size: 13 residues. Looked up from germline, CDR1 is MNHNY and CDR2 is SVGAGI (reference sequence). The V end was cut by 4 bases, the J end by 4 bases, with 7 bases between. As DNA, the CDR3 is TGTGCCAGCAGTTCCCCCAATAATGAAAAACTGTTTTTT. It yields the protein CASSSPNNEKLFF.

The rearrangement links TRBV6-1 to TRBJ2-1; the match to TRBD1 covers 8 bases. The CDR3 contains 15 residues. Germline CDR1 reads MNHNS; CDR2 reads SASEGT. With V trimmed by 4 bases and J by 6 bases, 8 bases remained unmatched. CDR3 DNA sequence: TGTGCCAGCAGTGGAACCGGGACAGGCCCCAATGAGCAGTTCTTC. Its protein product is CASSGTGTGPNEQFF.

The chain couples TRBV11-2 to TRBJ2-1; D is uncertain. The CDR3 length is 12 residues. CDR1 SGHAT and CDR2 FQNNGV come from the germline V gene. Trimming cost V 8 bases and J 9 bases, with 14 bases left between them. Written as DNA, the CDR3 is TGTGCCAGCGTCTCCGGCCGGGCTGAGCAGTTCTTC. It yields the protein CASVSGRAEQFF.

In its sample, this clonotype was seen a few times. This chain uses TRBV27 with TRBJ2-1; 8 bases are a match to TRBD2. The CDR3 has 16 residues. Germline V gene lookup returns CDR1 MNHEY and CDR2 SMNVEV (reference sequence). The V and J ends lost 3 bases and 7 bases, in that order; junction bases with no gene match: 11. Here the CDR3 DNA reads TGTGCCAGCAGTTTGGATGCGGGAGGACCAAGGAATGAGCAGTTCTTC. This encodes CASSLDAGGPRNEQFF.